This TCR beta chain was captured by sequencing in a study of technical replicates of blood from four donors. The CDR3 spans 16 residues. The germline CDR1 and CDR2 sequences are MGHRA and YSYEKL. With V trimmed by 1 base and J by 4 bases, 7 bases remained unmatched. Some clones are missing from TCRdb's copy, which holds only in-frame ones; the method was immunoSEQ multiplex PCR. The sample has tens of thousands of clones, 95% seen once; the top ten hold just over 0.25%. Sequenced sample: T cells isolated from PBMCs. The chain couples TRBV4-1 to TRBJ2-7; 10 nucleotides align to TRBD2. The TCR was taken from a human donor in good health. DNA of the CDR3: TGCGCCAGCAGCCAAGGTATAGCGGGGGGTATTTACGAGCAGTACTTC. This encodes CASSQGIAGGIYEQYF.